Each of the 31 T cell receptor beta chains below was sequenced from the same sample in a study of radiotherapy plus CTLA-4 blockade in lung cancer. Repertoires were generated with immunoSEQ multiplex PCR, while TCRdb's copy carries only in-frame clones and drops some. The table records some 66,000 clones, over 80% of them present only once. Specimen: peripheral blood, collected from a patient treated with radiotherapy plus ipilimumab. These receptors originate from a human donor with non-small cell lung cancer who had a partial response to radiotherapy plus ipilimumab.

This chain uses TRBV9 with TRBJ2-3, with a tentative D call TRBD2 (6 bases). From germline, CDR1 is SGDLS and CDR2 YYNGEE. CDR3 length: 19 residues. Trimming pared 0 bases from V and 8 bases from J, leaving 28 bases between. CDR3 region: CASSVVGEALAGRFSTQYF. For the CDR3, the DNA is TGTGCCAGCAGCGTAGTCGGGGAGGCCTTGGCTGGCCGCTTCTCTACGCAGTATTTT.

The V gene is TRBV28, the J gene TRBJ2-5; D call uncertain. V dropped 2 bases and J dropped 4 bases, with 5 bases sitting between them. Germline V gives CDR1 MDHEN, CDR2 SYDVKM. The CDR3 runs 12 residues. CDR3 nucleotide sequence: TGTGCCAGCAGTTTACCGGGAGAGACCCAGTACTTC. Translation: CASSLPGETQYF.

Of note for this clone: At one boundary the junction diverges from the germline segment, which might be a read error. The chain couples TRBV5-1 to TRBJ2-5, with 7 bases identical to TRBD1. Germline V CDR1 and CDR2: SGHRS, YFSETQ. The length of the CDR3 is 16 residues. CDR3 DNA: TGCGCCACCAGCTCGACAGGAGTAGGGGGCTGGGAGACCCAGTACTTC. It specifies CATSSTGVGGWETQYF.

This sequence joins TRBV5-1 and TRBJ2-7; TRBD2 is a possible D gene (5 bases). CDR1 is SGHRS, CDR2 YFSETQ, per germline. V gave up 2 bases and J gave up 2 bases, with 14 bases separating them. The CDR3 covers 15 residues. The CDR3 coding sequence is TGCGCCAGCAGCTTAAATGGACTGACCGCCTACGAGCAGTACTTC. Translation: CASSLNGLTAYEQYF.

V usage is TRBV28 and J usage is TRBJ2-7, with D tentatively TRBD2 (6 bases). CDR3 size: 14 residues. Germline CDR1 is MDHEN and CDR2 is SYDVKM. Trimming took 3 bases from V and 2 from J, leaving 11 bases between them. CDR3 nucleotides: TGTGCCAGCAGTTTGGCCCGGGAGCCCTACGAGCAGTACTTC. This encodes CASSLAREPYEQYF.

The chain links TRBV5-1 to TRBJ2-5, with D possibly TRBD2 on 5 matching bases. Germline-derived CDR1 and CDR2 are SGHRS and YFSETQ. The CDR3 spans 15 residues. V was shortened by 6 bases and J by 1 base, with 16 bases between the two germline ends. Written as DNA, the CDR3 is TGCGCCAGCAATACTCTACCCGGGGTCCAAGAGACCCAGTACTTC. Its translation is CASNTLPGVQETQYF.

The gene calls are TRBV10-3 and TRBJ1-2; weak D call: TRBD1 (6 bases). The V end was cut by 1 base, the J end by 8 bases, with 8 bases between. Per germline, CDR1 ENHRY and CDR2 SYGVKD. The CDR3 is made up of 12 amino acids. The CDR3 region has the DNA TGTGCCATCAGTGAGTTGGGGGCCGGCTACACCTTC. This gives the protein CAISELGAGYTF.

The chain recombines TRBV28 with TRBJ1-4, with a weak D call TRBD1 (6 bases). V was shortened by 0 bases and J by 6 bases, with 14 bases between the two germline ends. This CDR3 contains 16 residues. The germline V gene encodes CDR1 MDHEN and CDR2 SYDVKM. This CDR3 reads CASSLWGGGWDEKLFF. The CDR3 DNA reads TGTGCCAGCAGTTTATGGGGTGGGGGCTGGGATGAAAAACTGTTTTTT.

This clone was found once. This sequence joins TRBV5-1 and TRBJ2-1; D is possibly TRBD2 (5 bases). Germline V CDR1 and CDR2: SGHRS, YFSETQ. Trimming removed 0 bases at V and 0 bases at J, with 7 bases between. The CDR3 has 15 amino acids. The CDR3 DNA sequence: TGCGCCAGCAGCTTGGCTACTAGCTCCTACAATGAGCAGTTCTTC. Its translation is CASSLATSSYNEQFF.

This chain links TRBV18 with TRBJ1-4; TRBD1 might be the D (6 bases). Trimming took off 0 bases at V and 7 bases at J, with 12 bases between the two ends. This CDR3 is 15 amino acids long. Germline V lookup: CDR1 KGHSH, CDR2 LQKENI. CDR3 nucleotides: TGTGCCAGCTCACCACCGGGGGGGGCTCGTGAAAAACTGTTTTTT. Protein product: CASSPPGGAREKLFF.

V is TRBV27 and J is TRBJ2-6; 12 bases are shared with TRBD1. In germline, CDR1 is MNHEY, CDR2 SMNVEV (reference sequence). The CDR3 is 22 residues long. V was clipped by 6 bases and J by 0 bases; unmatched bases: 18. CDR3 DNA: TGTGCCAGCAGACCCGGGACAGGGGGCTCTTCGTCGAAAGTCTCTGGGGCCAACGTCCTGACTTTC. Translated, it gives CASRPGTGGSSSKVSGANVLTF. The whole variable domain, filled in from reference TRBV27 and TRBJ2-6, reads EAQVTQNPRYLITVTGKKLTVTCSQNMNHEYMSWYRQDPGLGLRQIYYSMNVEVTDKGDVPEGYKVSRKEKRNFPLILESPSPNQTSLYFCASRPGTGGSSSKVSGANVLTFGAGSRLTVL.

V usage is TRBV27 and J usage is TRBJ2-7, with D possibly matching TRBD1 (6 bases). The CDR3 is made up of 16 amino acids. V lost 2 bases and J lost 4, with 18 bases in between. Germline V gene sequence: CDR1 MNHEY, CDR2 SMNVEV (reference sequence). This CDR3 reads CASSLRAAGVLYEQYF. The CDR3 DNA follows: TGTGCCAGCAGTTTACGCGCGGCAGGGGTATTATACGAGCAGTACTTC.

The V gene is TRBV28, the J gene TRBJ2-7, with 9 bases fitting TRBD2. The germline CDR1 and CDR2 sequences are MDHEN and SYDVKM. Trimming at V came to 5 bases and at J to 1 base, leaving 9 bases not matched to a gene. CDR3 length: 16 amino acids. The chain's CDR3 is CASSPGGGGASYEQYF. DNA for the CDR3: TGTGCCAGCAGTCCCGGGGGCGGGGGGGCGTCCTACGAGCAGTACTTC.

The chain carries TRBV30 and TRBJ1-1; D is possibly TRBD1 (5 bases). Germline V gene lookup returns CDR1 GTSNPN and CDR2 SVGIG (reference sequence). The CDR3 has 13 residues. The V end lost 0 bases, the J end lost 1 base, and 6 bases lay between the germline ends. CDR3 sequence (DNA): TGTGCCTGGAGTGTAGGGGCGAACACTGAAGCTTTCTTT. It codes for CAWSVGANTEAFF.

This chain uses TRBV13 with TRBJ2-3; 12 positions match TRBD1. V lost 4 bases and J lost 10; bases outside the gene matches: 6. Germline CDR1 is PRHDT and CDR2 is FYEKMQ (reference sequence). There are 14 residues in the CDR3. The CDR3 DNA reads TGTGCCAGCAGCTCCCGGGACAGGGGGCGGGCGCAGTATTTT. Its translation: CASSSRDRGRAQYF.

This clone was observed a handful of times. V and J are TRBV30 and TRBJ2-1; TRBD2 matches at 11 bases. V gave up 5 bases and J gave up 10 bases; unmatched junction bases: 10. The germline CDR1 and CDR2 sequences are GTSNPN and SVGIG (reference sequence). The CDR3 covers 14 residues. The CDR3 is CAWVSGRAKREQFF. CDR3 DNA sequence: TGTGCCTGGGTTAGCGGGAGGGCCAAGAGGGAGCAGTTCTTC.

The chain joins TRBV7-2 to TRBJ1-2; the match to TRBD1 covers 7 bases. The CDR3 consists of 12 residues. The V and J ends lost 3 bases and 11 bases, in that order; junction bases with no gene match: 6. CDR1 and CDR2 from the germline V gene are SGHTA and FQGNSA. This CDR3 is CASSFDRDLYTF. The CDR3 DNA reads TGTGCCAGCAGCTTTGACAGGGATTTATACACCTTC.

The V call is TRBV5-1, the J call TRBJ2-7; 9 bases map to TRBD1. Germline CDR1 and CDR2: SGHRS and YFSETQ. The trim removed 4 bases at V and 5 bases at J, leaving 10 bases unmatched. The length of the CDR3 is 15 residues. The CDR3 loop reads CASSTSGTGSHEQYF. DNA for the CDR3: TGCGCCAGCAGCACGTCCGGGACAGGGTCCCACGAGCAGTACTTC.

CDR3 nucleotides: TGTGCCAGCAGTTTATTTACAGGGGTGAACACTGAAGCTTTCTTT. Its protein product is CASSLFTGVNTEAFF. J is TRBJ1-1 and V is TRBV5-6; 7 bases line up with TRBD1. The CDR3 totals 15 residues. Losses at the gene ends were 5 bases for V and 0 bases for J; bases not matched to a gene: 7. Germline-derived CDR1 and CDR2 are SGHDT and YYEEEE.

J is TRBJ2-5 and V is TRBV19, with D perhaps TRBD1 (5 bases). Trimming pared 3 bases from V and 2 bases from J, leaving 16 bases between. CDR3 length equals 16 residues. Germline values: CDR1 LNHDA, CDR2 SQIVND (reference sequence). The CDR3 coding sequence is TGTGCCAGTAGTATTTTGTTCGGAGACAGACAAGAGACCCAGTACTTC. It codes for CASSILFGDRQETQYF.

The V gene is TRBV7-9, the J gene TRBJ1-4, with 8 bases that match TRBD1. The CDR3 spans 15 residues. After removal of 7 bases from V and 7 bases from J, the junction contained 11 bases not matched to a gene. Per the germline V gene, CDR1 is SEHNR and CDR2 is FQNEAQ (reference sequence). The chain's CDR3 is CASTIRQGSTEKLFF. CDR3 sequence (DNA): TGTGCCAGCACTATTAGACAGGGGAGTACTGAAAAACTGTTTTTT.

This rearrangement joins TRBV19 to TRBJ2-1, with 11 bases aligning to TRBD1. After removal of 1 base from V and 6 bases from J, the junction contained 5 bases not matched to a gene. Germline lookup yields CDR1 LNHDA and CDR2 SQIVND (reference sequence). This CDR3 contains 16 residues. CDR3 amino acids: CASSIGDRGGFNEQFF. CDR3 in DNA: TGTGCCAGTAGTATAGGGGACAGGGGGGGATTCAATGAGCAGTTCTTC. Filled out from reference TRBV19 and TRBJ2-1, the complete variable domain reads DGGITQSPKYLFRKEGQNVTLSCEQNLNHDAMYWYRQDPGQGLRLIYYSQIVNDFQKGDIAEGYSVSREKKESFPLTVTSAQKNPTAFYLCASSIGDRGGFNEQFFGPGTRLTVL.

The rearrangement uses TRBV16 and TRBJ1-5; a weak D match, TRBD1 (5 bases). The CDR3 runs to 15 residues. The germline V gene has CDR1 KGHSY and CDR2 FQNENV. V was trimmed by 0 bases and J by 5 bases, leaving 11 bases between them. The CDR3 DNA reads TGTGCCAGCAGCCAATCGCGGGGGAAGCATCAGCCCCAGCATTTT. Translated, it gives CASSQSRGKHQPQHF.

CDR3: CASSRQPGLYNEQFF. CDR3 nucleotide sequence: TGTGCCAGCAGCCGTCAACCGGGACTATACAATGAGCAGTTCTTC. This chain uses TRBV7-3 with TRBJ2-1; 7 bases match TRBD2. The ends lost 5 bases at V and 4 bases at J; junction bases unmatched: 8. The CDR3 has 15 residues. Germline lookup yields CDR1 SGHTA and CDR2 FQGTGA.

The chain links TRBV7-6 to TRBJ2-7, with D perhaps TRBD1 (6 bases). CDR1 SGHVS and CDR2 FNYEAQ come from the germline V gene. V was pared by 3 bases and J by 3 bases, with 12 bases between. CDR3 length: 14 residues. CDR3 protein: CASSLGAGRYEQYF. As DNA, the CDR3 is TGTGCCAGCAGCTTGGGGGCAGGGCGCTACGAGCAGTACTTC.

CDR3 protein: CASSPLGLAGKDEQYF. CDR3 DNA: TGTGCCAGCAGCCCCCTAGGACTAGCGGGAAAGGACGAGCAGTACTTC. The gene calls are TRBV11-2 and TRBJ2-7; 12 bases line up with TRBD2. Trimming at V came to 5 bases and at J to 5 bases, leaving 10 bases not matched to a gene. The CDR3 covers 16 residues. Germline lookup yields CDR1 SGHAT and CDR2 FQNNGV.

V is TRBV7-6 and J is TRBJ2-7; possibly TRBD1 for D (6 bases). V lost 1 base to trimming and J lost 7 bases, with 14 bases between them. The CDR3 is 14 residues long. Per germline, CDR1 SGHVS and CDR2 FNYEAQ. CDR3 region: CASSLGVDSREQYF. CDR3 nucleotides: TGTGCCAGCAGCTTAGGGGTGGACAGTAGAGAGCAGTACTTC.

This clone was observed once. The J gene is TRBJ1-1, the V gene TRBV7-8; 8 positions match TRBD1. The CDR3 covers 16 residues. The ends lost 0 bases at V and 0 bases at J; junction bases unmatched: 3. Germline V lookup: CDR1 SGHVS, CDR2 FQNEAQ. CDR3 sequence reads: CASSLADRVMNTEAFF. The CDR3 DNA is TGTGCCAGCAGCTTAGCGGACAGGGTCATGAACACTGAAGCTTTCTTT.

The chain carries TRBV6-5 and TRBJ2-7; the match to TRBD1 covers 9 bases. V shed 6 bases, J shed 4 bases, and the junction held 10 bases outside the gene matches. Per the germline V gene, CDR1 is MNHEY and CDR2 is SVGAGI. There are 15 residues in the CDR3. The CDR3 is CASRLSGQGLYEQYF. Here the CDR3 DNA reads TGTGCCAGCAGACTGTCAGGACAGGGGTTATACGAGCAGTACTTC.

The gene calls are TRBV27 and TRBJ2-7, with TRBD1 as a possible D gene (6 bases). The CDR3 is made up of 16 amino acids. CDR1 is MNHEY, CDR2 SMNVEV, per germline (reference sequence). The V end lost 3 bases, the J end lost 5 bases, and 20 bases lay between the germline ends. CDR3 nucleotides: TGTGCCAGCAGTTTGACCACAGGGTCCCTTCTAAACGAGCAGTACTTC. Encoded protein: CASSLTTGSLLNEQYF.

The CDR3 reads CASRAPLRNEQFF. CDR3 sequence (DNA): TGCGCCAGCCGAGCTCCCCTTCGGAATGAGCAGTTCTTC. The chain carries TRBV5-1 and TRBJ2-1, with D unresolved. Trimming left V 7 bases short and J 7 bases short, with 15 bases between. The CDR3 spans 13 residues. CDR1 is SGHRS, CDR2 YFSETQ, per germline.